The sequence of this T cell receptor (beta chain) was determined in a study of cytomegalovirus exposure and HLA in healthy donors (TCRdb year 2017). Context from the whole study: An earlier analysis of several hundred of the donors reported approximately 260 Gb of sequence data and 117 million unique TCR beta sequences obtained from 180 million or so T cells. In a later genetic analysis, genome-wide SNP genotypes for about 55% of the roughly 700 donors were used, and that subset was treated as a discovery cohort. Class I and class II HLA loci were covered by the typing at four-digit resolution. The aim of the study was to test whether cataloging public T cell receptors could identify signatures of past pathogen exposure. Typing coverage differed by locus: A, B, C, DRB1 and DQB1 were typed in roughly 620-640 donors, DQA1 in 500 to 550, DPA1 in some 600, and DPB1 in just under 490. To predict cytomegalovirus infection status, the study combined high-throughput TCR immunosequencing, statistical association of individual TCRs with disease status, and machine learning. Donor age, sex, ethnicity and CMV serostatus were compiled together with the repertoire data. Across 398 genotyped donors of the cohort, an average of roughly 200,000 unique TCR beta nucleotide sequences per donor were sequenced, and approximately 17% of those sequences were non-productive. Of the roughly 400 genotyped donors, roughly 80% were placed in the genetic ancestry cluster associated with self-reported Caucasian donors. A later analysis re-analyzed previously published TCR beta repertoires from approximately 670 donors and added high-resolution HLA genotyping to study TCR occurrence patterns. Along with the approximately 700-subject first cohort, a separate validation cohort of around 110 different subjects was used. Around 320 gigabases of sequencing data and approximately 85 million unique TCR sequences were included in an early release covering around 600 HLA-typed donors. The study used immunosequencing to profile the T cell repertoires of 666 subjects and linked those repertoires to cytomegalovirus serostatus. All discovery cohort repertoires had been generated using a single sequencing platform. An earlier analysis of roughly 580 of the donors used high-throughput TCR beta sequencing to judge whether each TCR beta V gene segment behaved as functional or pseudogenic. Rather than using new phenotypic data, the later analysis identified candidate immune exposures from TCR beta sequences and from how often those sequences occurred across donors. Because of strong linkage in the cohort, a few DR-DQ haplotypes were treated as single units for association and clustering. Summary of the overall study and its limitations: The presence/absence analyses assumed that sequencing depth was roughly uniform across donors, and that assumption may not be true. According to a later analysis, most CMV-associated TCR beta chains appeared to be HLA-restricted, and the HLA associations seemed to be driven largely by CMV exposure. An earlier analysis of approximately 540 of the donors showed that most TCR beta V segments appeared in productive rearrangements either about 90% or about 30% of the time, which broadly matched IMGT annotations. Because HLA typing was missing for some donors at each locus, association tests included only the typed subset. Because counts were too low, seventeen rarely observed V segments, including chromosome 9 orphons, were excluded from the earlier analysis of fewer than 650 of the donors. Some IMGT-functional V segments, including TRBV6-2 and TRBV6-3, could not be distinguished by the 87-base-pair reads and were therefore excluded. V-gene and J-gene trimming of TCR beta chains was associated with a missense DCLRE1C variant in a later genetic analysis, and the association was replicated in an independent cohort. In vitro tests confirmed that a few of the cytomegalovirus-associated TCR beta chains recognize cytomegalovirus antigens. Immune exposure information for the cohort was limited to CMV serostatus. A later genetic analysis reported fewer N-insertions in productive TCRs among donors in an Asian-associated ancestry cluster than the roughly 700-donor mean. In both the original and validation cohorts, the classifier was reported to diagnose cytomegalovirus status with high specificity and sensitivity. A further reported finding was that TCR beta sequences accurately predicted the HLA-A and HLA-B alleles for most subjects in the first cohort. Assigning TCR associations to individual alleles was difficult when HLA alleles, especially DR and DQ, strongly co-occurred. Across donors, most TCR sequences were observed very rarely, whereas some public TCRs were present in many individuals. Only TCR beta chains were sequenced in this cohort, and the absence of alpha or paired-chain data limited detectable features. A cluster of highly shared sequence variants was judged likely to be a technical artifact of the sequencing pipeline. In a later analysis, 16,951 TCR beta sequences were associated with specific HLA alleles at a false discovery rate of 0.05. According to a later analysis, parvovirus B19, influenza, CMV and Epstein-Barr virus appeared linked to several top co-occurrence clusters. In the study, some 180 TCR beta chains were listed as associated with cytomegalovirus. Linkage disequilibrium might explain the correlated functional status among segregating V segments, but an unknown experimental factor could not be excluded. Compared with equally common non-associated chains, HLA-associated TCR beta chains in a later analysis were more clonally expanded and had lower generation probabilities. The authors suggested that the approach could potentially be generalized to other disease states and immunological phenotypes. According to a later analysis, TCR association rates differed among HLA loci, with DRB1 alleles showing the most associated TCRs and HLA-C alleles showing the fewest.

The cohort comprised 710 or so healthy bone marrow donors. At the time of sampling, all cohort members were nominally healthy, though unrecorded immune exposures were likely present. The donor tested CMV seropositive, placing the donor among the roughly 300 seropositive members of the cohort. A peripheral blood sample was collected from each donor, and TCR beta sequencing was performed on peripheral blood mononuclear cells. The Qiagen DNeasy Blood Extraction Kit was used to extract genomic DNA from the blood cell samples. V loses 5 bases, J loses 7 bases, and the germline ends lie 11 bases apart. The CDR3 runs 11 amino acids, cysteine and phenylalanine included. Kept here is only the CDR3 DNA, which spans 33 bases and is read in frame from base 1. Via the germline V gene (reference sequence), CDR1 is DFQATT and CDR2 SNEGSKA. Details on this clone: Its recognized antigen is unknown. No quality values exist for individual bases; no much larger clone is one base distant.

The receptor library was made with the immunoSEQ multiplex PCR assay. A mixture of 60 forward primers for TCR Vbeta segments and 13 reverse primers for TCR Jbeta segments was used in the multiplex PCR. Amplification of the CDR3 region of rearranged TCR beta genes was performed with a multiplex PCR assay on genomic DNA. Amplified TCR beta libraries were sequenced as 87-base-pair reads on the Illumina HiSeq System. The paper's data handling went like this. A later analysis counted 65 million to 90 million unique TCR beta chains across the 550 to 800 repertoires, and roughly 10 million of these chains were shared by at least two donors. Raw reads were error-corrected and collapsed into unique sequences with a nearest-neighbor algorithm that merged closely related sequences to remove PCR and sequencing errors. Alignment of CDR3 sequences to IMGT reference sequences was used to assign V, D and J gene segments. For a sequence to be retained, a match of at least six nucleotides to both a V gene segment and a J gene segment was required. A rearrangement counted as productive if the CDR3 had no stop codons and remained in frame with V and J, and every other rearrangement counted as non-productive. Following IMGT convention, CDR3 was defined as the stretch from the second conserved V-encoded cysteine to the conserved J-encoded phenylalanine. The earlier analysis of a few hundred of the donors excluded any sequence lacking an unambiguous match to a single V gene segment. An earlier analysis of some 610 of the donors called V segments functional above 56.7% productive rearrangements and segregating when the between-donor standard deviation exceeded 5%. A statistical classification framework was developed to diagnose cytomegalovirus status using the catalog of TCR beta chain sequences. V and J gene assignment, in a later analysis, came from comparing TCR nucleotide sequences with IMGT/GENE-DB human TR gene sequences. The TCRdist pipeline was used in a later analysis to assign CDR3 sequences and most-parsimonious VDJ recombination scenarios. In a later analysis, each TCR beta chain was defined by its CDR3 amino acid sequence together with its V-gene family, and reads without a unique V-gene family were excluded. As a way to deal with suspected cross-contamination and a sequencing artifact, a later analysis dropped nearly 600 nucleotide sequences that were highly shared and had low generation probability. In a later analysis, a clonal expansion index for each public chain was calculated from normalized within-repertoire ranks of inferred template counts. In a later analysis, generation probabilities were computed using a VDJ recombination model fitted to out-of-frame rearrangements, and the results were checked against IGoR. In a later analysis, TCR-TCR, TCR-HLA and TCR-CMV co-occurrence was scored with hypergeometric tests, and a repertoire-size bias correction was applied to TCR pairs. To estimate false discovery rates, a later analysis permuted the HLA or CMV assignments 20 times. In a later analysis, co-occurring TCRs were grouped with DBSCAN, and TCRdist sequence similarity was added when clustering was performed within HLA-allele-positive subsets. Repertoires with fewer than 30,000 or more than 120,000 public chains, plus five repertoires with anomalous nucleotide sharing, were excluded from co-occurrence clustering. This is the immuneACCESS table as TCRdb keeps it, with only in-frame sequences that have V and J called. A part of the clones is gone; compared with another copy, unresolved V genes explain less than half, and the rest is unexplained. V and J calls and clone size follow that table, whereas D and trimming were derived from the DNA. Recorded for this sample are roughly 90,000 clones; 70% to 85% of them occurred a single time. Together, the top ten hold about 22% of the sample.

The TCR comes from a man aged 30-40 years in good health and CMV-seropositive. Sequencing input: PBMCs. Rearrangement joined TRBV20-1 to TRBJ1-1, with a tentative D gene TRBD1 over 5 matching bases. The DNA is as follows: TGCAGTGCTCGACGGACATGTGAAGCTTTCTTT. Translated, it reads CSARRTCEAFF.